Listed below are T cell receptor beta chains from one sample, sequenced in a study of blood T cells in healthy people across ages. TCRdb re-called the 5' RACE reads with MiXCR, one entry per CDR3 protein. The sample comprises hundreds of thousands of distinct CDR3 sequences, roughly 44% of which are singletons, and roughly 19% rests with the top ten. Sequenced sample: blood. The source is a man aged 55 to 70 in good health. Both conserved end residues are part of each CDR3. The D gene is left open where the match is weak. The size field is filled for only some rows; it gives once, few, many or a size class.

D gene: NA; J gene: TRBJ2-7; V gene: TRBV2; clone size: NA; CDR3 DNA: TGTGCCAGCAGTGTACTGGAATCCAATGAGCAGTACTTC; CDR3 protein: CASSVLESNEQYF
D gene: NA; J gene: TRBJ2-7; V gene: TRBV7-2; clone size: few; CDR3 DNA: TGTGCCAGCAGCTTAAGAGGGAGAAAGACGGATTCCTACGAGCAGTACTTC; CDR3 protein: CASSLRGRKTDSYEQYF
D gene: TRBD2; J gene: TRBJ2-7; V gene: TRBV6-2/TRBV6-3; clone size: few; CDR3 DNA: TGTGCCAGCAGCCCCCTAGCGGGGGGTCCTACCTACGAGCAGTACTTC; CDR3 protein: CASSPLAGGPTYEQYF
D gene: TRBD1; J gene: TRBJ2-5; V gene: TRBV20-1; clone size: NA; CDR3 DNA: TGCAGTGCTGACAGGGGGGTGAAAGAGACCCAGTACTTC; CDR3 protein: CSADRGVKETQYF
D gene: TRBD1; J gene: TRBJ2-5; V gene: TRBV12-3/TRBV12-4; clone size: few; CDR3 DNA: TGTGCCAGCAGTTCTGTCCTGGACAGGGCTTGGGAGACCCAGTACTTC; CDR3 protein: CASSSVLDRAWETQYF
D gene: TRBD1; J gene: TRBJ2-7; V gene: TRBV6-5; clone size: NA; CDR3 DNA: TGTGCCAGCAGTTACGGACAGGCCTCCTACAAGCAGTACTTC; CDR3 protein: CASSYGQASYKQYF
D gene: TRBD2; J gene: TRBJ2-1; V gene: TRBV20-1; clone size: few; CDR3 DNA: TGCAGTGCTAGTCCGGCGGGGGGGCACAATGAGCAGTTCTTC; CDR3 protein: CSASPAGGHNEQFF
D gene: NA; J gene: TRBJ1-3; V gene: TRBV20-1; clone size: few; CDR3 DNA: TGCAGTGCTAGAGATGGGCGCCGGGGGGCTGGAAACACCATATATTTT; CDR3 protein: CSARDGRRGAGNTIYF
D gene: NA; J gene: TRBJ2-7; V gene: TRBV18; clone size: NA; CDR3 DNA: TGTGCCAGCACGACCGAAGCCTACGAGCAGTACTTC; CDR3 protein: CASTTEAYEQYF
D gene: NA; J gene: TRBJ1-2; V gene: TRBV7-2; clone size: NA; CDR3 DNA: TGTGCCAGCAGCTTATTAGGCAGGGAGGTCGATGGCTACACCTTC; CDR3 protein: CASSLLGREVDGYTF
D gene: NA; J gene: TRBJ2-3; V gene: TRBV20-1; clone size: NA; CDR3 DNA: TGCAGTGCTAGAGATGGGCGCCGCACAGATACGCAGTATTTT; CDR3 protein: CSARDGRRTDTQYF
D gene: NA; J gene: TRBJ2-4; V gene: TRBV10-3; clone size: few; CDR3 DNA: TGTGCCATCAGTGGAGGGTTAGGGGAGCAGTACTTC; CDR3 protein: CAISGGLGEQYF
D gene: NA; J gene: TRBJ2-3; V gene: TRBV5-1; clone size: NA; CDR3 DNA: TGCGCCAGCAGCCCGGGGTCCAGCGGGTTCACAGATACGCAGTATTTT; CDR3 protein: CASSPGSSGFTDTQYF
D gene: TRBD2; J gene: TRBJ2-6; V gene: TRBV4-3; clone size: few; CDR3 DNA: TGCGCCAGCAGCCAGAACCTCCGGGACTACCACTCTGGGGCCAACGTCCTGACTTTC; CDR3 protein: CASSQNLRDYHSGANVLTF
D gene: NA; J gene: TRBJ1-2; V gene: TRBV15; clone size: NA; CDR3 DNA: TGTGCCACCAGCTATACAGGTTCCTACGGCTACACCTTC; CDR3 protein: CATSYTGSYGYTF
D gene: TRBD2; J gene: TRBJ2-7; V gene: TRBV6-5; clone size: NA; CDR3 DNA: TGTGCCAGCAGTTCATCTTGGGGACTACCTTACGAGCAGTACTTC; CDR3 protein: CASSSSWGLPYEQYF
D gene: NA; J gene: TRBJ2-7; V gene: TRBV20-1; clone size: NA; CDR3 DNA: TGCAGTGCTAGGCCCCGACAGCTCCCAGGCTCCTACAATGAGCAGTACTTC; CDR3 protein: CSARPRQLPGSYNEQYF
D gene: NA; J gene: TRBJ1-2; V gene: TRBV4-1; clone size: NA; CDR3 DNA: TGCGCCAGCAGCCAAGAGTACAGATCCTATGGCTACACCTTC; CDR3 protein: CASSQEYRSYGYTF
D gene: NA; J gene: TRBJ1-5; V gene: TRBV20-1; clone size: few; CDR3 DNA: TGCAGTGCTCGTGGTGGGGGGCCGGGACTTCGCAATCAGCCCCAGCATTTT; CDR3 protein: CSARGGGPGLRNQPQHF
D gene: TRBD1; J gene: TRBJ2-1; V gene: TRBV12-3/TRBV12-4; clone size: NA; CDR3 DNA: TGTGCCTGCAGTCTGGACAGGACACACAATGAGCAGTTCTTC; CDR3 protein: CACSLDRTHNEQFF
D gene: NA; J gene: TRBJ1-6; V gene: TRBV7-8; clone size: NA; CDR3 DNA: TGTGCCAGCAGCTCTCGACAGGCGAGCTCCTATAATTCACCCCTCCACTTT; CDR3 protein: CASSSRQASSYNSPLHF
D gene: TRBD1; J gene: TRBJ2-6; V gene: TRBV12-3/TRBV12-4; clone size: few; CDR3 DNA: TGTGCCAGCAGCTTACAGGGGGTTGTCTCTGGGGCCAACGTCCTGACTTTC; CDR3 protein: CASSLQGVVSGANVLTF